This T cell receptor (beta chain) was observed in a study of shared clonotypes between healthy human individuals. A word on this clone: Antigen specificity is unknown.

In replicate PCRs of sorted subsets, roughly 200 ng DNA, approximately 28,000 T cell genomes, was used. Authors' processing steps: From ImmunoSEQ came sequences covering only the junction and carrying no quality scores, so filtering differed. Method: immunoSEQ multiplex PCR; TCRdb's copy keeps in-frame clones and lacks some. V, J and clone size are those of that table, while D and trimming were read from the DNA. Found here are about 1.1 million clones, more than 75% of them singletons; the top ten hold 0.5% to 0.65%. Whole-study results and caveats: Across several donors, naive CD4 shared 5% to 6%, naive CD8 around 4%, memory CD4 2.3%, memory CD8 over 0.3%.

From germline, CDR1 is SGHAT and CDR2 FQNNGV. The V and J ends lost 7 bases and 7 bases, in that order; junction bases with no gene match: 9. The CDR3 is made up of 15 amino acids. The specimen sequenced was memory CD4+ T cells from PBMCs. Subset defined: CD45RA-negative fraction. The rearrangement links TRBV11-2 to TRBJ2-1; the match to TRBD1 covers 11 bases. The sequence came from a man between 18 and 29 years old in good health. Some clones in this sample may be carry-over from other donors' samples. CDR3: CASNLGTGGLNEQFF. For the CDR3, the DNA is TGTGCCAGCAACCTCGGGACAGGGGGTCTGAATGAGCAGTTCTTC.